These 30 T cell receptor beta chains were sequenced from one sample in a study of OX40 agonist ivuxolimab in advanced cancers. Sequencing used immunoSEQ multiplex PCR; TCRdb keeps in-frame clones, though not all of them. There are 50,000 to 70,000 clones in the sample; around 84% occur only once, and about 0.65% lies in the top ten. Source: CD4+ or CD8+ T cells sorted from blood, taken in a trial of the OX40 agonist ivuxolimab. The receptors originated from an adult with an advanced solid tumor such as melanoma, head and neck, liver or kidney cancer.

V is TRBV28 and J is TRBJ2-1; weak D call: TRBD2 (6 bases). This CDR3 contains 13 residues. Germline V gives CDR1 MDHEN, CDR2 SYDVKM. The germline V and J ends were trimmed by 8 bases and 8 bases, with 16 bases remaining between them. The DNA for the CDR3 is TGTGCCAGCCGCCCCGGAGGGGCGCATGAGCAGTTCTTC. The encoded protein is CASRPGGAHEQFF.

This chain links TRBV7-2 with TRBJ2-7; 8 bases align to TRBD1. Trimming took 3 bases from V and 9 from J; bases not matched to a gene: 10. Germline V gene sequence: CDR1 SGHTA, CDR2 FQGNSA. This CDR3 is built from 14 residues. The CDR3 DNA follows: TGTGCCAGCAGCTTTATACAGGGGGACTTGGTGCAGTACTTC. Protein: CASSFIQGDLVQYF.

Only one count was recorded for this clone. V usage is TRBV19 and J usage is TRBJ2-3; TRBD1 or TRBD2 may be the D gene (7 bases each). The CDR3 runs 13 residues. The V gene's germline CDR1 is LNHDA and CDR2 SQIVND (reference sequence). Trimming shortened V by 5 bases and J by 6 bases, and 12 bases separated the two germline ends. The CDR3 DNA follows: TGTGCCAGTAGTGGTCAGGGGGGGGATACGCAGTATTTT. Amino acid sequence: CASSGQGGDTQYF.

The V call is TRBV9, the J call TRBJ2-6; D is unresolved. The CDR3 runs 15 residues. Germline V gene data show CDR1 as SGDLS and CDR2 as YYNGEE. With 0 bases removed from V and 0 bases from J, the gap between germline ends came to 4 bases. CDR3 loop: CASSVGHSGANVLTF. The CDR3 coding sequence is TGTGCCAGCAGCGTAGGGCACTCTGGGGCCAACGTCCTGACTTTC.

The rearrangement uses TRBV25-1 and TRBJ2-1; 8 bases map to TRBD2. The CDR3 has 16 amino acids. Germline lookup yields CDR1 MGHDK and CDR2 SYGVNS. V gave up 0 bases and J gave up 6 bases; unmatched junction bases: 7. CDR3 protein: CASSEYGTSRSNEQFF. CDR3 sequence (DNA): TGTGCCAGCAGTGAATATGGGACTAGTAGGTCCAATGAGCAGTTCTTC.

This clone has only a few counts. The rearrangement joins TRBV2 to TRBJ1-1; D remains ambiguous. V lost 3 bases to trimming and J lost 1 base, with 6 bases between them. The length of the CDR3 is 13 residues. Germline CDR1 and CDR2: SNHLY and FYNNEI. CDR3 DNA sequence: TGTGCCAGCAGTGATTTTACGAACACTGAAGCTTTCTTT. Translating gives CASSDFTNTEAFF.

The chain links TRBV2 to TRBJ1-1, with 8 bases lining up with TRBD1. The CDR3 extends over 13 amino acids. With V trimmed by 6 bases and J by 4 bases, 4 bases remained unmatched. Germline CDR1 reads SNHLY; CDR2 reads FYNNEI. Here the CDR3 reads CASRDRESTEAFF. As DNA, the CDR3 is TGTGCCAGCAGGGACAGGGAGAGCACTGAAGCTTTCTTT.

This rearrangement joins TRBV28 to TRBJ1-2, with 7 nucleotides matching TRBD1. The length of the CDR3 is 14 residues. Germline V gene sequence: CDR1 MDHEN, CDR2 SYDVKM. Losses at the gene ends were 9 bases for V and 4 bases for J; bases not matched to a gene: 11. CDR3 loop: CASHRGQASYGYTF. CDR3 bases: TGTGCCAGTCATCGAGGACAGGCATCCTATGGCTACACCTTC.

CDR3 sequence (DNA): TGTGCCAGCAGTTACAGGGGGCTAAGTTCGGACGAGCAGTACTTC. It codes for CASSYRGLSSDEQYF. J is TRBJ2-7 and V is TRBV6-6; 7 bases fit TRBD1. The germline V gene encodes CDR1 MNHNY and CDR2 SVGAGI (reference sequence). The CDR3 covers 15 residues. After removal of 2 bases from V and 5 bases from J, the junction contained 9 bases not matched to a gene.

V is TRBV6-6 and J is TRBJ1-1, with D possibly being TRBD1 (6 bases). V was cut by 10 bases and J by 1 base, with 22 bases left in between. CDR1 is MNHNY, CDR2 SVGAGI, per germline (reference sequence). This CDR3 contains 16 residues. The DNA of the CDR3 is TGTGCCACCCTTGACCCAACAGGGACGGGGAACACTGAAGCTTTCTTT. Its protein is CATLDPTGTGNTEAFF.

The CDR3 protein is CASSLSGNYNEQFF. The CDR3 DNA sequence: TGCGCCAGCAGCTTGTCGGGAAACTACAATGAGCAGTTCTTC. V gene TRBV5-1 combines with J gene TRBJ2-1, with a tentative D call TRBD2 (5 bases). Germline CDR1 SGHRS, CDR2 YFSETQ. V lost 1 base and J 3 bases, leaving 8 bases between the germline ends. The CDR3 runs to 14 residues.

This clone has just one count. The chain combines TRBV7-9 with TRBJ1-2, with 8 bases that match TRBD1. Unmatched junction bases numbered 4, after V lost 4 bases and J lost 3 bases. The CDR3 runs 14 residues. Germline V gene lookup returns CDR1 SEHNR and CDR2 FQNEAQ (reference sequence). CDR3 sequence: CASSSQGADYGYTF. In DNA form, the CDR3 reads TGTGCCAGCAGCTCTCAGGGGGCGGACTATGGCTACACCTTC.

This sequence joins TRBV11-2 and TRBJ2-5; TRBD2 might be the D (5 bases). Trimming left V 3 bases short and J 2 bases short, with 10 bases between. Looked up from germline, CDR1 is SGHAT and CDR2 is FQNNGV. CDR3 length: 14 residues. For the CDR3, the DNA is TGTGCCAGCAGCTTCGGCGGGTCACAAGAGACCCAGTACTTC. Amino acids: CASSFGGSQETQYF.

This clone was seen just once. The CDR3 DNA is TGTGCCAGCCCCCCGAAAAGGGGGGCCGACACGAACACTGAAGCTTTCTTT. It specifies CASPPKRGADTNTEAFF. The chain is built from TRBV21-1 and TRBJ1-1. TRBV21-1 is annotated as a pseudogene. The CDR3 spans 17 residues.

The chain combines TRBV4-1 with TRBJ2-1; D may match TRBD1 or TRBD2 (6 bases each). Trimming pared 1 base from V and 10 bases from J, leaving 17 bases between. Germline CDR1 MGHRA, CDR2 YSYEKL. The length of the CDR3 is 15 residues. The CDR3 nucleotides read TGCGCCAGCAGCCAAGGCCTGGGGGGCCTCAAAGAGCAGTTCTTC. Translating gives CASSQGLGGLKEQFF.

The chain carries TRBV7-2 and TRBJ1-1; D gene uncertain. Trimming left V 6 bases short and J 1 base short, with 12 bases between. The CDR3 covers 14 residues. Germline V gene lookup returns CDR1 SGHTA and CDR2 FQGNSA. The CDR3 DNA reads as TGTGCCAGCAGAGTGACATCTGCGAACACTGAAGCTTTCTTT. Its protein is CASRVTSANTEAFF. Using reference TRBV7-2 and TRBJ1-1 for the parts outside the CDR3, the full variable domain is GAGVSQSPSNKVTEKGKDVELRCDPISGHTALYWYRQSLGQGLEFLIYFQGNSAPDKSGLPSDRFSAERTGGSVSTLTIQRTQQEDSAVYLCASRVTSANTEAFFGQGTRLTVV.

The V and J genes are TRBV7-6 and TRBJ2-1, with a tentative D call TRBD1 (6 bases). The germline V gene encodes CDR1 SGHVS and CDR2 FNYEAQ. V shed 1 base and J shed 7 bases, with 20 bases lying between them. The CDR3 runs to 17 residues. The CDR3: CASSLGAWQGTRNEQFF. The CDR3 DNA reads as TGTGCCAGCAGCTTAGGGGCTTGGCAGGGGACGAGGAATGAGCAGTTCTTC. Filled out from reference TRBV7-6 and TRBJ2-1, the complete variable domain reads GAGVSQSPRYKVTKRGQDVALRCDPISGHVSLYWYRQALGQGPEFLTYFNYEAQQDKSGLPNDRFSAERPEGSISTLTIQRTEQRDSAMYRCASSLGAWQGTRNEQFFGPGTRLTVL.

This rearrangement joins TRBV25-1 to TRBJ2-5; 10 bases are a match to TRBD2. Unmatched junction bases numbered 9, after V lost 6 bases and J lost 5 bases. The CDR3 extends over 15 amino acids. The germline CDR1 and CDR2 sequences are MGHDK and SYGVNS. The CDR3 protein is CASSRGTSDRETQYF. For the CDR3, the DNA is TGTGCCAGCAGCCGGGGGACTAGCGACCGGGAGACCCAGTACTTC.

CDR3 sequence reads: CASSLSPNTGELFF. The DNA of the CDR3 is TGTGCCAGCAGCTTATCCCCGAACACCGGGGAGCTGTTTTTT. The genes are TRBV5-6 and TRBJ2-2, with no clear D. Germline loops: CDR1 SGHDT, CDR2 YYEEEE. The CDR3 has 14 residues. Between the trimmed V and J ends, which lost 2 bases and 0 bases, there was a span of 5 bases.

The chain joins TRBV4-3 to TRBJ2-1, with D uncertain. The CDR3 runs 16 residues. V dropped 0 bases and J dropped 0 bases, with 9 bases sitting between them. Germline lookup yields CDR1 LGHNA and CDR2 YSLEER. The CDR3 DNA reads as TGCGCCAGCAGCCAAGACTGGGCAGTCTCCTACAATGAGCAGTTCTTC. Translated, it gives CASSQDWAVSYNEQFF.

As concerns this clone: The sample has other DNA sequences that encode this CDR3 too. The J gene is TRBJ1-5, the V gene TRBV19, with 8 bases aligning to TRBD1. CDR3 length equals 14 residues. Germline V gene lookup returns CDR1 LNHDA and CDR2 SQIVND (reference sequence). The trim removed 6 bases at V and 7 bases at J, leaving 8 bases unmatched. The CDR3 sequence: CASSPGQGWQPQHF. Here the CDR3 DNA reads TGTGCCAGTAGCCCAGGACAGGGTTGGCAGCCCCAGCATTTT.

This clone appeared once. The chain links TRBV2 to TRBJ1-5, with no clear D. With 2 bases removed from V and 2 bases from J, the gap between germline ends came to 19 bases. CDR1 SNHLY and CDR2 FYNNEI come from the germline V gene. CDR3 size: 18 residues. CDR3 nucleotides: TGTGCCAGCAGTGAATTTGGACTTTTGACAAGGGGCAATCAGCCCCAGCATTTT. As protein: CASSEFGLLTRGNQPQHF.

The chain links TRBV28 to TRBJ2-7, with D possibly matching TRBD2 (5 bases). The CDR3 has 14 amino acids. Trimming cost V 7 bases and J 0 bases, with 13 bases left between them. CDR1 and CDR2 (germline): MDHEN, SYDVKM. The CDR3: CASTRGGVSYEQYF. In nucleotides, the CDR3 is TGTGCCAGCACCAGAGGAGGCGTCTCCTACGAGCAGTACTTC. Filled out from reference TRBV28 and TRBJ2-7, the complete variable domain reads DVKVTQSSRYLVKRTGEKVFLECVQDMDHENMFWYRQDPGLGLRLIYFSYDVKMKEKGDIPEGYSVSREKKERFSLILESASTNQTSMYLCASTRGGVSYEQYFGPGTRLTVT.

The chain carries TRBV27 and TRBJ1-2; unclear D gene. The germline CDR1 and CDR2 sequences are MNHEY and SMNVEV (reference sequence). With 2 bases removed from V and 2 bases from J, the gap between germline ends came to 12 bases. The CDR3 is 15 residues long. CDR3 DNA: TGTGCCAGCAGTTTAATCCCCCACAGCAACTATGGCTACACCTTC. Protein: CASSLIPHSNYGYTF.

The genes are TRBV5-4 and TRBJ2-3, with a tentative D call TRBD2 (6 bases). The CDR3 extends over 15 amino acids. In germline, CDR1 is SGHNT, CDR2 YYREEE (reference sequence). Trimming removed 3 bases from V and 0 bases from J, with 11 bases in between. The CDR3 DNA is TGTGCCAGCAGCTCGGCGGGGCGGAGCACAGATACGCAGTATTTT. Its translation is CASSSAGRSTDTQYF.

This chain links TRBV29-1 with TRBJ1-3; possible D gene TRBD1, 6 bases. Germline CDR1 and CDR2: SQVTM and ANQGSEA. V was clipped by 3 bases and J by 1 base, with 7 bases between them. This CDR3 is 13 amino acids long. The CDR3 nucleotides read TGCAGCGTTGATACAGGGTCTGGAAACACCATATATTTT. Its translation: CSVDTGSGNTIYF.

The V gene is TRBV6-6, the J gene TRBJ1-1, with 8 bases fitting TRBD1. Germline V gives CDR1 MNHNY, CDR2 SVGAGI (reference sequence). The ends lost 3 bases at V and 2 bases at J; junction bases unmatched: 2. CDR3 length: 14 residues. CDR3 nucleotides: TGTGCCAGCAGTTATACAGGGGGAAACACTGAAGCTTTCTTT. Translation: CASSYTGGNTEAFF.

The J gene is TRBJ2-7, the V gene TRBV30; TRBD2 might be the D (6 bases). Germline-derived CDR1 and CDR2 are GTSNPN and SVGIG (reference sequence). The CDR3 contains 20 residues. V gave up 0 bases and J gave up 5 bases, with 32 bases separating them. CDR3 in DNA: TGTGCCTGGAGTGTGGAGTTCTCTCTGGCGGGGCCCGTGAGTGTACACGAGCAGTACTTC. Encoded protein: CAWSVEFSLAGPVSVHEQYF.

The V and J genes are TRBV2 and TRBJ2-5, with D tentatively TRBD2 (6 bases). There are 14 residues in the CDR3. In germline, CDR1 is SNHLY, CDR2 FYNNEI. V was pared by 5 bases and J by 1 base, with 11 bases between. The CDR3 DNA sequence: TGTGCCAGCAGTACCTCCGGGGGCCAAGAGACCCAGTACTTC. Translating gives CASSTSGGQETQYF. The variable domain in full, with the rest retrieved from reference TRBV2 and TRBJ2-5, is EPEVTQTPSHQVTQMGQEVILRCVPISNHLYFYWYRQILGQKVEFLVSFYNNEISEKSEIFDDQFSVERPDGSNFTLKIRSTKLEDSAMYFCASSTSGGQETQYFGPGTRLLVL.

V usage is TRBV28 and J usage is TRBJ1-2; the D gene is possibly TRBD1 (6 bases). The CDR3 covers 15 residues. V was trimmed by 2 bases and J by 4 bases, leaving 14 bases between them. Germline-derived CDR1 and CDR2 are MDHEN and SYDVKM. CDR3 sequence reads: CASSLVGQRFYGYTF. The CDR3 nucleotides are TGTGCCAGCAGTTTAGTTGGACAGCGCTTCTATGGCTACACCTTC.